This TCR beta chain is from a study of T-cell reconstitution after alpha-beta-depleted transplantation in children. Looked up from germline, CDR1 is SGHVS and CDR2 is FQNEAQ. Trimming took 5 bases from V and 3 from J, leaving 17 bases between them. This CDR3 is 16 amino acids long. This sample's TCRbeta library carried unique molecular identifier barcodes. TCRdb reanalysed the PCR reads using MiXCR and keeps one entry per CDR3 protein. The sample yields hundreds of thousands of distinct CDR3 sequences, roughly 17% seen once. The clonotype originates from a human donor who donated a stem cell graft to a child with acute myeloid leukemia. Sequenced here: PBMCs from the stem cell graft donor, sampled from the stem cell graft. V is TRBV7-8 and J is TRBJ2-1; perhaps TRBD2 as D (7 bases). The CDR3, as DNA: TGTGCCAGCAGCGGTAGGGGGGGGGACTACTACAATGAGCAGTTCTTC. Translated, it gives CASSGRGGDYYNEQFF.